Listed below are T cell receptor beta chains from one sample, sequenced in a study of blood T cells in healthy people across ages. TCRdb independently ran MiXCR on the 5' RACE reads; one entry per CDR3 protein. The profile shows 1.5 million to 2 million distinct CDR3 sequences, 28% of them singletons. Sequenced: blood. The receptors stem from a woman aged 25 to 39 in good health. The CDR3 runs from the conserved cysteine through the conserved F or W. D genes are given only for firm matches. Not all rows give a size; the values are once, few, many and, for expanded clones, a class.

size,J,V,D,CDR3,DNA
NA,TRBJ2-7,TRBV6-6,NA,CASSYSAARVYEQYF,TGTGCCAGCAGTTACTCTGCAGCGAGAGTGTACGAGCAGTACTTC
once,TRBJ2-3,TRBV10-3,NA,CAIGESGRDTQYF,TGTGCCATCGGTGAGTCGGGACGGGATACGCAGTATTTT
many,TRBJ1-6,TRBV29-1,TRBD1,CSVVSGTGDNTLHF,TGCAGCGTTGTCTCCGGGACAGGGGATAATACCCTCCACTTT
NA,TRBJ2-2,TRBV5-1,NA,CASSLDAVPSTGELFF,TGCGCCAGCAGCCTAGACGCGGTACCGAGCACCGGGGAGCTGTTTTTT
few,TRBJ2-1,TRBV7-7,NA,CASSIQDYNEQFF,TGTGCCAGCAGCATACAGGACTACAATGAGCAGTTCTTC
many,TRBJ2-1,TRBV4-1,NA,CASSTRIKGVREYNEQFF,TGCGCCAGCAGCACTCGAATAAAGGGGGTTAGGGAATACAATGAGCAGTTCTTC
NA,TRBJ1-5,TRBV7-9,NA,CASSPPGDSNQPQHF,TGTGCCAGCAGCCCGCCCGGGGATAGCAATCAGCCCCAGCATTTT
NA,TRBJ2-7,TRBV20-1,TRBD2,CSTSPPSGYSYEQYF,TGCAGTACTAGCCCCCCTAGCGGGTACTCCTACGAGCAGTACTTC
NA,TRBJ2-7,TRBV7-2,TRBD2,CASSLDGTRTFYEQYF,TGTGCCAGCAGCTTAGACGGGACTAGGACGTTCTACGAGCAGTACTTC
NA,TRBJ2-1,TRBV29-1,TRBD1,CSVHPITGAPSCNEQFF,TGCAGCGTCCACCCAATAACAGGGGCCCCTTCCTGCAATGAGCAGTTCTTC
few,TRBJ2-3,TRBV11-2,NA,CASSINTDTQYF,TGCGCCAGCAGCATCAACACAGATACGCAGTATTTT
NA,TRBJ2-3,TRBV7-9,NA,CASTSEGRADTQYF,TGTGCCAGCACGTCGGAGGGCCGGGCAGATACGCAGTATTTT
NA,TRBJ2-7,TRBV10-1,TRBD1,CASSDRTGSYEQYF,TGCGCCAGCAGTGACAGGACAGGGTCCTACGAGCAGTACTTC
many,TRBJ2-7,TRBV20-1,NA,CSTTARTPDEQYF,TGCAGTACGACCGCTCGGACCCCCGACGAGCAGTACTTC
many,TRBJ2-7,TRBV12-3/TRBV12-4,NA,CASTAGPPYEQYF,TGTGCCAGCACCGCGGGACCCCCCTACGAGCAGTACTTC
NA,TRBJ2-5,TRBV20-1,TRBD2,CSARPIAGVGETQYF,TGCAGTGCTAGACCGATAGCGGGAGTTGGGGAGACCCAGTACTTC
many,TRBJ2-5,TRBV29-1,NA,CSASWGQETQYF,TGCAGCGCATCTTGGGGGCAGGAGACCCAGTACTTC